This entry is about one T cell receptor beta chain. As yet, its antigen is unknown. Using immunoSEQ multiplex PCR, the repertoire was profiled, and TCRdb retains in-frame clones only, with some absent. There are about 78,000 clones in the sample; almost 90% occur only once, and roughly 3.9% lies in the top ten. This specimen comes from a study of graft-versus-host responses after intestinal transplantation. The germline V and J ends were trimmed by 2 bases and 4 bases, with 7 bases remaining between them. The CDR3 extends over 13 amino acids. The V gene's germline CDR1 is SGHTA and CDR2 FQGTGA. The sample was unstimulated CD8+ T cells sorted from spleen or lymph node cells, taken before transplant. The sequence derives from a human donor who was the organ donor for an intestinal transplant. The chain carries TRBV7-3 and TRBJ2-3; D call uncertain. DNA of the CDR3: TGTGCCAGCAGCTTATTAGTAGCAGATACGCAGTATTTT. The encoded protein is CASSLLVADTQYF.